The clone carrying this T cell receptor beta chain has only one observation. Single viable CD3+CD4+CD8-CD45RO+ cells were sorted as the memory CD4+ T cells. The sample originates from a study of memory CD4+ T cells and cytomegalovirus serostatus. The CDR3 is 11 residues long. Germline CDR1 reads SGHTA; CDR2 reads FQGNSA. V lost 5 bases to trimming and J lost 12 bases; unmatched junction nucleotides: 6. Repertoires were generated with immunoSEQ multiplex PCR, while TCRdb's copy carries only in-frame clones and drops some. The table has just over 45,000 clones, roughly 73% seen once; the top ten hold around 0.61%.

The sample comprised memory CD4+ T cells from blood. The origin of this receptor is an adult in good health and CMV-seronegative. V and J are TRBV7-2 and TRBJ1-2; 7 nucleotides agree with TRBD1. The CDR3 protein is CASSPDRVHTF. The CDR3 nucleotides are TGTGCCAGCAGCCCAGACAGGGTCCACACCTTC.